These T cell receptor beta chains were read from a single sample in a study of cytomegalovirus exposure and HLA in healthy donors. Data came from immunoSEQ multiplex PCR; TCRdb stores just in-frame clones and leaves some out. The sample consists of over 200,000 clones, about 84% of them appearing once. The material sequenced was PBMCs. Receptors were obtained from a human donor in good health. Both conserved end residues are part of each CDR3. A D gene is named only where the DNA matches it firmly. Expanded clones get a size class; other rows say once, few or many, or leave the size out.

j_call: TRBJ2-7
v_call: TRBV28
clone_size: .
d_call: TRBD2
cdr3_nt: TGTGCCAGCAGAAGGGAACTAGCGCCTTACTACGAGCAGTACTTC
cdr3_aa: CASRRELAPYYEQYF

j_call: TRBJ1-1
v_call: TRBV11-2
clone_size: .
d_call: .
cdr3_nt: TGTGCCAGCAGCTCACAGGGCTCTGAAGCTTTCTTT
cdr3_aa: CASSSQGSEAFF

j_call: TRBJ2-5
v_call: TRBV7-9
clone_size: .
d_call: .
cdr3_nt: TGTGCCAGCAGCTTCCTTCGGGAGAATGGGGAAGAGACCCAGTACTTC
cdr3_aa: CASSFLRENGEETQYF

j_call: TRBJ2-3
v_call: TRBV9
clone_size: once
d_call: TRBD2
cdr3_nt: TGTGCCAGCCGTAGCGGGAGTGGAGATACGCAGTATTTT
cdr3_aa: CASRSGSGDTQYF

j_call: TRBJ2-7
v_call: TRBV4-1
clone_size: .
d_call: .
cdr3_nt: TGCGCCAGCAGCCAAGATCTCGGGATGCTAAACTTC
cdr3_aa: CASSQDLGMLNF

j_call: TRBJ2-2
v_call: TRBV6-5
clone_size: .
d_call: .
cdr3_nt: TGTGCCAGCAGTGAACCTCGGGGCACCGGGGAGCTGTTTTTT
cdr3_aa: CASSEPRGTGELFF

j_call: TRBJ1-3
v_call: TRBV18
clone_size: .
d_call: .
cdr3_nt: TGTGCCAGCTCACCGGCCGGCAGGGCGGGAAACACCATATATTTT
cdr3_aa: CASSPAGRAGNTIYF

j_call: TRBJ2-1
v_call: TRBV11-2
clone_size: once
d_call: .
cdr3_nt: TGTGCCAGCAGCTTAGATCTCGTGCGGGAGCAGTTCTTC
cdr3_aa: CASSLDLVREQFF

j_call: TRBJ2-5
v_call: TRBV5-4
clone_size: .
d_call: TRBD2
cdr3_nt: TGTGCCAGCAGCTTGGGTCTAGCGGGACGGGAGACCCAGTACTTC
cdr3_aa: CASSLGLAGRETQYF

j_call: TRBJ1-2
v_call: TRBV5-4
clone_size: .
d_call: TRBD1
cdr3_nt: TGTGCCAGCAGCTGGGGACAGGCAAATGGCTACACCTTC
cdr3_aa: CASSWGQANGYTF

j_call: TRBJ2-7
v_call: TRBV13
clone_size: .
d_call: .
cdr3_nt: TGTGCCAGCAGCCCTAGGCAGGGTTACGAGCAGTACTTC
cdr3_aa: CASSPRQGYEQYF

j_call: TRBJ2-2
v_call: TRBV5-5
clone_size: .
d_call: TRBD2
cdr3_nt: TGTGCCAGCAGCTTGCTAGCGGGAGGGGACACCGGGGAGCTGTTTTTT
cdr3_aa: CASSLLAGGDTGELFF

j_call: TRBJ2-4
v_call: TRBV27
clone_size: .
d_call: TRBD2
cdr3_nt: TGTGCCAGCAGTCGCCTAGGGACTAGCGGATTAGCCAAAAACATTCAGTACTTC
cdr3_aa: CASSRLGTSGLAKNIQYF

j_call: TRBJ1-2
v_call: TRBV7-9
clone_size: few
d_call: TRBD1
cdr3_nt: TGTGCCAGCAGCGCACAGGGGTATGGCTACACCTTC
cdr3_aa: CASSAQGYGYTF

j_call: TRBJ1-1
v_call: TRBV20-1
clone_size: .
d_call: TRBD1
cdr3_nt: TGCAGTGCTGACAGGGGATTGCTAGCTTTCTTT
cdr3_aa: CSADRGLLAFF

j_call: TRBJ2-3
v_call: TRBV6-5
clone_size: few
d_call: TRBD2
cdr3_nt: TGTGCCAGCAGTTGGTCTAGCGGGCTTAGCACAGATACGCAGTATTTT
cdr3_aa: CASSWSSGLSTDTQYF

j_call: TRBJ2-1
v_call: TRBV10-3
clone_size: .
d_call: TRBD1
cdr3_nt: TGTGCCATCAGTGGTGGGACAGGGGTTGTGGCGAAGAATGAGCAGTTCTTC
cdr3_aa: CAISGGTGVVAKNEQFF

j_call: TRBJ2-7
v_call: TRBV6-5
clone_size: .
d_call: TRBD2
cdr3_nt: TGTGCCACCTCAAGGACAAGGGGAGGGGAGCAGTACTTC
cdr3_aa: CATSRTRGGEQYF